This TCR beta chain was obtained from a study of cytomegalovirus exposure and HLA in healthy donors. Whole-study context: From HLA-typed donors, an early data release held 70 million to 100 million unique TCRs. Findings of the study overall: For TCR beta chains, V- and J-gene trimming was later linked to a missense DCLRE1C variant. The records held CMV serostatus as the only immune exposure information. According to a later analysis, most TCR beta chains associated with CMV appeared HLA-restricted.

In its sample, this clone was seen once. Its target is not known. The primer mix had 60 Vbeta and 13 Jbeta primers. The method was immunoSEQ multiplex PCR; TCRdb's version includes in-frame clones alone and lacks a portion of them. The data show hundreds of thousands of clones, 70% to 80% seen once. CDR3 length: 15 residues. The V end lost 5 bases, the J end lost 5 bases, and 19 bases lay between the germline ends. In germline, CDR1 is MNHNS, CDR2 SASEGT. Specimen: PBMCs. This TCR derives from a male donor in good health and CMV-seronegative. The chain is built from TRBV6-1 and TRBJ2-7, with D possibly matching TRBD1 (6 bases). The CDR3: CASSFGQLRWDEQYF. DNA for the CDR3: TGTGCCAGCAGTTTCGGACAGCTCCGCTGGGACGAGCAGTACTTC.